This is a list of T cell receptor beta chains from one sample in a study of cytomegalovirus exposure and HLA in healthy donors. The repertoire was sequenced with immunoSEQ multiplex PCR; TCRdb's copy has only in-frame clones and lacks some. The repertoire holds about 77,000 clones, with approximately 78% as singletons. Sequencing input: PBMCs. The receptors were gathered from a middle-aged man in good health and CMV-seronegative. The CDR3 runs from the conserved cysteine through the conserved F or W. The D gene is left open where the match is weak. Where a row states a size, it is once, few, many or the class of an expanded clone; other rows omit it.

D gene: TRBD1; clone size: NA; J gene: TRBJ2-1; V gene: TRBV11-3; CDR3 protein: CASSLDWTGYNEQFF; CDR3 DNA: TGTGCCAGCAGCTTAGATTGGACAGGATACAATGAGCAGTTCTTC
D gene: TRBD2; clone size: NA; J gene: TRBJ2-7; V gene: TRBV4-2; CDR3 protein: CASSQGVAGGTLTYEQYF; CDR3 DNA: TGTGCCAGCAGCCAAGGGGTGGCGGGGGGCACACTAACCTACGAGCAGTACTTC
D gene: NA; clone size: NA; J gene: TRBJ1-1; V gene: TRBV9; CDR3 protein: CASSVEQQNTEAFF; CDR3 DNA: TGTGCCAGCAGCGTAGAACAGCAGAACACTGAAGCTTTCTTT
D gene: NA; clone size: once; J gene: TRBJ2-7; V gene: TRBV28; CDR3 protein: CASSLPQVGEQYF; CDR3 DNA: TGTGCCAGCAGTTTACCTCAAGTGGGCGAGCAGTACTTC
D gene: NA; clone size: NA; J gene: TRBJ2-7; V gene: TRBV10-3; CDR3 protein: CAIGERDEQYF; CDR3 DNA: TGTGCCATCGGTGAGAGAGACGAGCAGTACTTC
D gene: NA; clone size: few; J gene: TRBJ1-3; V gene: TRBV15; CDR3 protein: CATSRVGGRNTIYF; CDR3 DNA: TGTGCCACCAGCCGAGTGGGGGGTCGAAACACCATATATTTT
D gene: NA; clone size: NA; J gene: TRBJ1-5; V gene: TRBV6-6; CDR3 protein: CASSRANSNQPQHF; CDR3 DNA: TGTGCCAGCAGTCGCGCTAATAGCAATCAGCCCCAGCATTTT
D gene: NA; clone size: NA; J gene: TRBJ1-4; V gene: TRBV7-8; CDR3 protein: CASSLALYGGKLFF; CDR3 DNA: TGTGCCAGCAGCTTAGCGCTATATGGGGGGAAACTGTTTTTT
D gene: NA; clone size: medium-sized; J gene: TRBJ1-1; V gene: TRBV13; CDR3 protein: CASSLGGSDAAGAFF; CDR3 DNA: TGTGCCAGCAGCTTAGGCGGGTCGGACGCCGCGGGAGCTTTCTTT
D gene: NA; clone size: NA; J gene: TRBJ1-1; V gene: TRBV19; CDR3 protein: CASSRILGGLMNTEAFF; CDR3 DNA: TGTGCCAGTAGTCGTATACTCGGGGGGCTCATGAACACTGAAGCTTTCTTT
D gene: TRBD1; clone size: NA; J gene: TRBJ2-1; V gene: TRBV2; CDR3 protein: CASSIRTGAYNEQFF; CDR3 DNA: TGTGCCAGCAGCATAAGGACAGGAGCCTACAATGAGCAGTTCTTC
D gene: NA; clone size: NA; J gene: TRBJ1-6; V gene: TRBV10-3; CDR3 protein: CAIRADNSPLHF; CDR3 DNA: TGTGCCATCAGGGCAGATAATTCACCCCTCCACTTT
D gene: NA; clone size: NA; J gene: TRBJ1-2; V gene: TRBV29-1; CDR3 protein: CSVTRDNSNYGYTF; CDR3 DNA: TGCAGCGTGACCCGGGACAATAGTAACTATGGCTACACCTTC
D gene: TRBD2; clone size: NA; J gene: TRBJ2-5; V gene: TRBV29-1; CDR3 protein: CSVRGLAEQETQYF; CDR3 DNA: TGCAGCGTCAGAGGACTAGCGGAACAAGAGACCCAGTACTTC
D gene: NA; clone size: few; J gene: TRBJ1-1; V gene: TRBV5-6; CDR3 protein: CASSPRQSYVPFF; CDR3 DNA: TGTGCCAGCAGCCCGCGACAGAGTTATGTCCCTTTCTTT
D gene: NA; clone size: medium-sized; J gene: TRBJ1-1; V gene: TRBV6-6; CDR3 protein: CASSYSGGGGISAFF; CDR3 DNA: TGTGCCAGCAGTTACTCAGGGGGGGGCGGAATTTCCGCTTTCTTT
D gene: TRBD1; clone size: NA; J gene: TRBJ2-3; V gene: TRBV5-1; CDR3 protein: CASSPRTGGGTDTQYF; CDR3 DNA: TGCGCCAGCAGCCCTAGGACAGGGGGCGGCACAGATACGCAGTATTTT
D gene: NA; clone size: NA; J gene: TRBJ2-5; V gene: TRBV5-6; CDR3 protein: CASSGDLRETQYF; CDR3 DNA: TGTGCCAGCAGCGGGGACTTGAGGGAGACCCAGTACTTC
D gene: TRBD2; clone size: NA; J gene: TRBJ2-3; V gene: TRBV5-1; CDR3 protein: CASSKAGESTDTQYF; CDR3 DNA: TGCGCCAGCAGTAAAGCGGGGGAGTCCACAGATACGCAGTATTTT
D gene: TRBD1; clone size: NA; J gene: TRBJ1-2; V gene: TRBV10-3; CDR3 protein: CAISEAGQDFYGYTF; CDR3 DNA: TGTGCCATCAGTGAAGCCGGACAGGACTTCTATGGCTACACCTTC
D gene: TRBD1; clone size: NA; J gene: TRBJ2-7; V gene: TRBV5-4; CDR3 protein: CASSSTGAEQYF; CDR3 DNA: TGTGCCAGCAGCTCCACAGGGGCCGAGCAGTACTTC